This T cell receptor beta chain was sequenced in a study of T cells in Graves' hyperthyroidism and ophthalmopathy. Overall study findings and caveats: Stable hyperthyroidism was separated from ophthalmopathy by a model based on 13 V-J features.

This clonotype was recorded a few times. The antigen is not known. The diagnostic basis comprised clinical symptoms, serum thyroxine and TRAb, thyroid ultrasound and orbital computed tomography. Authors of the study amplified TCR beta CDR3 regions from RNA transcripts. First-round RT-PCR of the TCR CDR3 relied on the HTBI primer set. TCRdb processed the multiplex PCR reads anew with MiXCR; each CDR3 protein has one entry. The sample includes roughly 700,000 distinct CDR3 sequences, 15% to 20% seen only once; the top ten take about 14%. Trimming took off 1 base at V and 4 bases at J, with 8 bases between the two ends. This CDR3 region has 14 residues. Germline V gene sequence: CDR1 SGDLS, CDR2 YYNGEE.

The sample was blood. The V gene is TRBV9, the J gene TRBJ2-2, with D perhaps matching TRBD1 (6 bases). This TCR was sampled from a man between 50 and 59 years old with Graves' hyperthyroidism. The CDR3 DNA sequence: TGTGCCAGCAGCGTACAGGGGCCCACCGGGGAGCTGTTTTTT. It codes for CASSVQGPTGELFF.